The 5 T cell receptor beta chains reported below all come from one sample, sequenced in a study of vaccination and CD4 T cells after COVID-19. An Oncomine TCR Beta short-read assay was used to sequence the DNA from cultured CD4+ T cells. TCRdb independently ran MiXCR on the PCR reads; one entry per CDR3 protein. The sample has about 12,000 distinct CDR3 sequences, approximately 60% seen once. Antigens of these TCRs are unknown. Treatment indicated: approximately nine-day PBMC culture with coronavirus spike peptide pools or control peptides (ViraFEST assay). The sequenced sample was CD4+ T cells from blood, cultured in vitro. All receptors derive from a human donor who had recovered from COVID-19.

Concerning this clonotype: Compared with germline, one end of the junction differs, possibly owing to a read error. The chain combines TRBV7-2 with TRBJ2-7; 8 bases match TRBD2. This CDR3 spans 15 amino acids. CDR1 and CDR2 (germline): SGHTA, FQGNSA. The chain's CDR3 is CASSQPTSGSYEQYF. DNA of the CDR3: TGCGCCAGCAGCCAACCTACTAGCGGCTCCTACGAGCAGTACTTC.

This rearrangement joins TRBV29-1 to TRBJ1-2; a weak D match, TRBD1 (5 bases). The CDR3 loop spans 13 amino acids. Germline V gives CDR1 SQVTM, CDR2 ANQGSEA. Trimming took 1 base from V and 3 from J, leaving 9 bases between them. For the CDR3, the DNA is TGCAGCGTTGAAGGGTGGGGGGACTATGGCTACACCTTC. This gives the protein CSVEGWGDYGYTF.

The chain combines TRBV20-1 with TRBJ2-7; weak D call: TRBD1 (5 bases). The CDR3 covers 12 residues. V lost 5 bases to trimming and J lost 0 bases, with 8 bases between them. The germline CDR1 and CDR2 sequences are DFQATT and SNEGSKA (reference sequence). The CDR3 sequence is CSAGAVSYEQYF. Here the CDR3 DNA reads TGCAGTGCTGGGGCGGTCTCCTACGAGCAGTACTTC.

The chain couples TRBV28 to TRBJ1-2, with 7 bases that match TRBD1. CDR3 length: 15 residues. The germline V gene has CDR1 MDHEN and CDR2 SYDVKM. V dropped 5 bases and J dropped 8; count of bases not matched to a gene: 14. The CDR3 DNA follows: TGTGCCAGCAGTCATCAGACAGGGTGGGAGGTCGGCTACACCTTC. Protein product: CASSHQTGWEVGYTF.

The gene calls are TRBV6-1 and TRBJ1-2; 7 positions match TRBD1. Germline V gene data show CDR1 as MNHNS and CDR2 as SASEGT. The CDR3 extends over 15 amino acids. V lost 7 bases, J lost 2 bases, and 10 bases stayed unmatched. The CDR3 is CASNKGGSLNYGYTF. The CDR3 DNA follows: TGTGCCAGCAACAAAGGGGGCAGCCTAAACTATGGCTACACCTTC.